This T cell receptor (beta chain) originates from a study of shared T cell receptors in the human thymus. TCRdb's table, derived via immunoSEQ multiplex PCR, lists solely in-frame clones and lacks some. This table holds 640,000 or so clones, approximately 87% found once. The CDR3 runs to 18 residues. Germline assignment: CDR1 SGHRS and CDR2 YFSETQ. V lost 0 bases to trimming and J lost 6 bases; unmatched junction nucleotides: 13. Another study also made use of these data, one on human thymus T cells. Turning to that study: Resections obtained during corrective heart surgery supplied the thymus tissue. V and J gene usage appeared biased in thymic and blood repertoires.

This clonotype was obtained from a boy under two years old with a congenital heart defect. This sequence joins TRBV5-1 and TRBJ2-1, with 9 bases matching TRBD2. The sequenced sample was thymocytes. CDR3 residues: CASSLVTSAGGEPNEQFF. In DNA, the CDR3 is TGCGCCAGCAGCTTGGTAACATCAGCGGGGGGAGAACCCAATGAGCAGTTCTTC.